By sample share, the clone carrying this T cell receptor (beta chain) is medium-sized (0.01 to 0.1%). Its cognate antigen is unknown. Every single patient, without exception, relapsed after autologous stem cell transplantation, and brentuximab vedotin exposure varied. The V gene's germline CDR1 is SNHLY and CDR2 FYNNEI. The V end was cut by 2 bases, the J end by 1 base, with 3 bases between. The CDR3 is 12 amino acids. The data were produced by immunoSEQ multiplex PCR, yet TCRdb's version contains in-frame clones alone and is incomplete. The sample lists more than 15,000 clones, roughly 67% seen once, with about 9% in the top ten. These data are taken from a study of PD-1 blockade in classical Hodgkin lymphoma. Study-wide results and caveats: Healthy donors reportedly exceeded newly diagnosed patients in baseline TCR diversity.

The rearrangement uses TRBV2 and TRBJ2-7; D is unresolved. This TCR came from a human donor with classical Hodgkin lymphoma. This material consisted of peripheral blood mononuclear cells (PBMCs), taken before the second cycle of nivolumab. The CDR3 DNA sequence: TGTGCCAGCAGTGAATGGTCCTACGAGCAGTACTTC. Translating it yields CASSEWSYEQYF. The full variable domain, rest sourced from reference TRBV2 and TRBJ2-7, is EPEVTQTPSHQVTQMGQEVILRCVPISNHLYFYWYRQILGQKVEFLVSFYNNEISEKSEIFDDQFSVERPDGSNFTLKIRSTKLEDSAMYFCASSEWSYEQYFGPGTRLTVT.